This TCR beta chain was identified during a study of shared clonotypes between healthy human individuals. The overall study: The plates for each donor numbered three CD4 naive, three CD4 memory, two CD8 naive and one CD8 memory. Study findings and constraints: Compared with memory subsets, naive subsets generally had larger estimated richness.

Trimming took off 5 bases at V and 6 bases at J, with 11 bases between the two ends. Per germline, CDR1 SGHTA and CDR2 FQGTGA. The CDR3 runs 13 residues. The protocol was immunoSEQ multiplex PCR, while the TCRdb copy is restricted to in-frame clones and leaves out a portion. The sample lists more than 2,000,000 clones, 90% to 95% seen once, with 0.35% to 0.5% in the top ten. This clone was observed once. What it binds is unknown. Sequenced sample: naive CD4+ T cells from PBMCs. Sample subset: CD45RA+ positively selected. The sequence was collected from a man aged 18 to 30 in good health. Some clones in this sample may be carry-over from other donors' samples. The genes are TRBV7-3 and TRBJ2-1; D is undetermined. The CDR3 DNA sequence: TGTGCCAGCAGCCTCCTCCTTAGCAATGAGCAGTTCTTC. The encoded protein is CASSLLLSNEQFF.